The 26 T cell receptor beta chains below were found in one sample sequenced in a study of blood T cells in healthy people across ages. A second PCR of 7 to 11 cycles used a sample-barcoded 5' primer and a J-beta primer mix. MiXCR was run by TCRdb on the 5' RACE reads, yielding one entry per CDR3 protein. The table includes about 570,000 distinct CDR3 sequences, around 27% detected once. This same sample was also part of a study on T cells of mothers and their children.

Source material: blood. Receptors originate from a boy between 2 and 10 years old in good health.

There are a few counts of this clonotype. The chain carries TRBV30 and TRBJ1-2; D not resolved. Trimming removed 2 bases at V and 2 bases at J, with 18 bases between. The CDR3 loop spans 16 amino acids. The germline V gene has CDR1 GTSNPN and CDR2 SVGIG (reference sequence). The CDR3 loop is CAWSPPLPTRNYGYTF. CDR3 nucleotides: TGTGCCTGGAGTCCGCCCCTGCCGACGAGGAACTATGGCTACACCTTC. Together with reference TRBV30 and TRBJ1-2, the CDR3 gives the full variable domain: SQTIHQWPATLVQPVGSPLSLECTVEGTSNPNLYWYRQAAGRGLQLLFYSVGIGQISSEVPQNLSASRPQDRQFILSSKKLLLSDSGFYLCAWSPPLPTRNYGYTFGSGTRLTVV.

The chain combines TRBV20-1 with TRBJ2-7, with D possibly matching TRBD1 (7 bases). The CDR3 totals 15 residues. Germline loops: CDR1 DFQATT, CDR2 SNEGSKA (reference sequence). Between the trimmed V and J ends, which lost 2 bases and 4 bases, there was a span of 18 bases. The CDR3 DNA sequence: TGCAGTGCTAGACTCCCCGGCAGGGGGGCTTACGAGCAGTACTTC. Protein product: CSARLPGRGAYEQYF.

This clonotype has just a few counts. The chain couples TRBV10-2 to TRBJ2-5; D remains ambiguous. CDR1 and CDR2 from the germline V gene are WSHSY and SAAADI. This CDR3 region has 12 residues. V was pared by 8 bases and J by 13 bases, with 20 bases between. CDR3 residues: CASGLKVTAAYF. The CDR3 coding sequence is TGCGCCAGCGGGTTGAAGGTTACGGCGGCGTACTTC.

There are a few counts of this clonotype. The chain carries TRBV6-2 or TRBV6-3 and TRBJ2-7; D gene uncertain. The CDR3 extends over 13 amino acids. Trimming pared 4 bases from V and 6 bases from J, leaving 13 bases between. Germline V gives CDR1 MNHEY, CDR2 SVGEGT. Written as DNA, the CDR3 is TGTGCCAGCAGTTCCGGGCCCAATCTCGAGCAGTACTTC. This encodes CASSSGPNLEQYF.

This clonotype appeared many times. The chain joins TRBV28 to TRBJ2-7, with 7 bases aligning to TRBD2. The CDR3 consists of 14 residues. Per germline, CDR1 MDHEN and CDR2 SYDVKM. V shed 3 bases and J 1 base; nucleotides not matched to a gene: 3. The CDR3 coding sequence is TGTGCCAGCAGTTTTGAGGGAGGGTCCTACGAGCAGTACTTC. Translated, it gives CASSFEGGSYEQYF.

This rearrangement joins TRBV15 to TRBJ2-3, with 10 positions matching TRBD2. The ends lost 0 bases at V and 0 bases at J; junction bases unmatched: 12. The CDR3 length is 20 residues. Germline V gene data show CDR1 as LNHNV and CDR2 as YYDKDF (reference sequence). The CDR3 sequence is CATSRDQREGLLTSTDTQYF. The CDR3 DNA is TGTGCCACCAGCAGAGATCAGCGGGAGGGTCTTTTAACTAGCACAGATACGCAGTATTTT.

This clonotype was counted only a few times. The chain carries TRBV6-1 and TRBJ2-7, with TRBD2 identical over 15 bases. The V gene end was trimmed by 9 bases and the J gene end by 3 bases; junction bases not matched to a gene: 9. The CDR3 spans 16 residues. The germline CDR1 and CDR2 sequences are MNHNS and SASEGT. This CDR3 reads CASPGTSGGTDYEQYF. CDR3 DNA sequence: TGTGCCAGTCCCGGGACTAGCGGGGGGACAGACTACGAGCAGTACTTC.

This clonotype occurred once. CDR3 bases: TGTGCCAGCCCACAGGAAGGTGGATGGAAAGCTTTCTTT. Protein: CASPQEGGWKAFF. V gene TRBV18 combines with J gene TRBJ1-1; D is possibly TRBD1 (5 bases). The germline CDR1 and CDR2 sequences are KGHSH and LQKENI. V was cut by 8 bases and J by 9 bases, with 19 bases left in between. The CDR3 spans 13 residues.

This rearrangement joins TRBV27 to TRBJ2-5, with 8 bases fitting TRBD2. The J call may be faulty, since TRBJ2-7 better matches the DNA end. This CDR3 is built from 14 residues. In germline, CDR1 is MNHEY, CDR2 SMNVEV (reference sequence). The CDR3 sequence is CASKPRGGSYEQYF. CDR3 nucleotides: TGTGCCAGCAAACCCCGCGGGGGGTCCTACGAGCAGTACTTC.

CDR3 amino acids: CASSLTRRGPFQETQYF. In nucleotides, the CDR3 is TGCGCCAGCAGCTTGACGCGTAGGGGACCATTCCAAGAGACCCAGTACTTC. J is TRBJ2-5 and V is TRBV5-1, with D perhaps matching TRBD1 or TRBD2 (5 bases each). V shed 1 base and J shed 1 base, with 17 bases lying between them. Germline CDR1 reads SGHRS; CDR2 reads YFSETQ. The CDR3 runs to 17 residues.

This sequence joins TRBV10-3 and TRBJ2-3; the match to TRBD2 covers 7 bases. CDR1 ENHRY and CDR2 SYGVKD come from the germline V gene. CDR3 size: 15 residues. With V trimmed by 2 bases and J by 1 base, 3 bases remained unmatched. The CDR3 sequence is CAISEGSGRTDTQYF. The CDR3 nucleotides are TGTGCCATCAGTGAGGGTAGCGGGCGCACAGATACGCAGTATTTT.

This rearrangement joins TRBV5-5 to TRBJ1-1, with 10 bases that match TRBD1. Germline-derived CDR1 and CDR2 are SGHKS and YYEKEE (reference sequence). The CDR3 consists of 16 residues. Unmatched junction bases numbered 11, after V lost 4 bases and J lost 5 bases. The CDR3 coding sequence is TGTGCCAGCAGCACAACCCCCGGGACAGGGGTAACTGAAGCTTTCTTT. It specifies CASSTTPGTGVTEAFF.

CDR3 DNA sequence: TGTGCCAGCAGCTCGGGACAGGTCTTATCTGAAGCTTTCTTT. Translation: CASSSGQVLSEAFF. The rearrangement joins TRBV5-4 to TRBJ1-1, with 8 bases aligning to TRBD1. The CDR3 is 14 amino acids. CDR1 is SGHNT and CDR2 is YYREEE in the germline V gene (reference sequence). V lost 3 bases and J lost 6; bases outside the gene matches: 7.

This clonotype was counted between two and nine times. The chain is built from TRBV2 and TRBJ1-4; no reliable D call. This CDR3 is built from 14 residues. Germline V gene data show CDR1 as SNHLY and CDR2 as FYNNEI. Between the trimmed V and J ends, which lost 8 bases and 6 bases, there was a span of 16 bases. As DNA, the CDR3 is TGTGCCAGCTTAAAGTCTGGAGGGTATGAAAAACTGTTTTTT. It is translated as CASLKSGGYEKLFF.

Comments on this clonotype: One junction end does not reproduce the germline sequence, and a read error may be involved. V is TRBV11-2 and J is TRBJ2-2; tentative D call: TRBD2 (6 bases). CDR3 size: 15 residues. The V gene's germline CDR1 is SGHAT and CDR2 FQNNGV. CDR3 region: CAGRDGGRNTGELFF. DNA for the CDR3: TGTGCCGGCAGGGACGGGGGACGGAACACCGGGGAGCTGTTTTTT.

CDR3 amino acids: CASSLGPYSYEQYF. CDR3 sequence (DNA): TGTGCCAGCAGCCTGGGGCCGTACTCCTACGAGCAGTACTTC. V and J are TRBV12-3 or TRBV12-4 and TRBJ2-7; maybe TRBD1 (5 bases). The CDR3 covers 14 residues. Deletions cut 6 bases from V and 0 bases from J, with 12 bases between.

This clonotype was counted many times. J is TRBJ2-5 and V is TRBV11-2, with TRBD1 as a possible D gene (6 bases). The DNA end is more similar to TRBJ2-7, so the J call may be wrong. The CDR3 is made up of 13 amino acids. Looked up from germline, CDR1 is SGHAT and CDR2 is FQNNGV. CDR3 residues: CASSPNREGEQYF. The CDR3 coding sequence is TGTGCCAGCAGCCCGAACAGGGAAGGCGAGCAGTACTTC.

The CDR3 protein is CASSATLPSGRKETQYF. The CDR3 nucleotides are TGTGCCAGCAGCGCGACGTTACCTTCGGGACGCAAAGAGACCCAGTACTTC. The V gene is TRBV7-2, the J gene TRBJ2-5; D possibly matches TRBD1 or TRBD2 (5 bases each). Trimming shortened V by 5 bases and J by 3 bases, and 22 bases separated the two germline ends. CDR1 SGHTA and CDR2 FQGNSA come from the germline V gene. The CDR3 is made up of 17 amino acids.

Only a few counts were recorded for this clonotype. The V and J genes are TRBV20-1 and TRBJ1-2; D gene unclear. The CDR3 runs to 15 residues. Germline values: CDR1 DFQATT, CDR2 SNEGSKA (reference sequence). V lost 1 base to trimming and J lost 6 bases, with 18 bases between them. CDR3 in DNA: TGCAGTGCTAGAGGCGCGACCTGGAACCTTGATGGCTACACCTTC. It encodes CSARGATWNLDGYTF.

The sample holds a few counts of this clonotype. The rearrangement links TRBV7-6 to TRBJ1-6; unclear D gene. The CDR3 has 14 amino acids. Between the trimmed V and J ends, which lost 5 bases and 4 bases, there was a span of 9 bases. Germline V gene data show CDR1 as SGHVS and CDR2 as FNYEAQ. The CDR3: CASSMPGYNSPLHF. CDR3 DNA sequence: TGTGCCAGCAGCATGCCGGGATATAATTCACCCCTCCACTTT.

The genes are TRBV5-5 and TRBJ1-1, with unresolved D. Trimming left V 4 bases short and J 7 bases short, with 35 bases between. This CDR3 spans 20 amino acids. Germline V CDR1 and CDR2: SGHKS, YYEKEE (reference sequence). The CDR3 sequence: CASSRTYWTNSGQAPFEAFF. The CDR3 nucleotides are TGTGCCAGCAGCCGCACATACTGGACGAATTCCGGGCAGGCCCCCTTTGAAGCTTTCTTT.

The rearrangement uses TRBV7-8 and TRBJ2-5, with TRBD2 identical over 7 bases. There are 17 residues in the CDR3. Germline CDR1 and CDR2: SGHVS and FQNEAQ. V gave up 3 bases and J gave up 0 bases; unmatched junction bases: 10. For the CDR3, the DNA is TGTGCCAGCAGCTTCCCGGCCAGCGGGGAGTACCAAGAGACCCAGTACTTC. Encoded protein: CASSFPASGEYQETQYF.

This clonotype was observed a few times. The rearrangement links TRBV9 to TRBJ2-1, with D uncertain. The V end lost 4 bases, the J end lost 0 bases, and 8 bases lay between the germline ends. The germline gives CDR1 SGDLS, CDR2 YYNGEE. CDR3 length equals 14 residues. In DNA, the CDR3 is TGTGCCAGCAGCCTCCATAGCTCCTACAATGAGCAGTTCTTC. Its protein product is CASSLHSSYNEQFF.

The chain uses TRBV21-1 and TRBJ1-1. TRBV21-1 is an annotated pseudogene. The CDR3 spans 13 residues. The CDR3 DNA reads TGTGCCAGCGGCTCAAGTAGGTACACTGAAGCTTTCTTT. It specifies CASGSSRYTEAFF.

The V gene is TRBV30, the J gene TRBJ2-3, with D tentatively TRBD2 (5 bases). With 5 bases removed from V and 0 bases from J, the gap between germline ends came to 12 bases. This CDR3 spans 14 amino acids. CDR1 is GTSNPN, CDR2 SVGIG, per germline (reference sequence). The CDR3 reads CAWLSGTSTDTQYF. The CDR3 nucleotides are TGTGCCTGGCTCTCGGGAACTAGCACAGATACGCAGTATTTT.

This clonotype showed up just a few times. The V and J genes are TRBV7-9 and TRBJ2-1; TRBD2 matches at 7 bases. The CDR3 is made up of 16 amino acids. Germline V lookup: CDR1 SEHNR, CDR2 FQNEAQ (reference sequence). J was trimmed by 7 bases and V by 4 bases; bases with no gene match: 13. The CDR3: CASSSLSGTNGNEQFF. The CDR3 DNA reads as TGTGCCAGCAGCTCCCTAAGCGGGACGAATGGGAATGAGCAGTTCTTC.